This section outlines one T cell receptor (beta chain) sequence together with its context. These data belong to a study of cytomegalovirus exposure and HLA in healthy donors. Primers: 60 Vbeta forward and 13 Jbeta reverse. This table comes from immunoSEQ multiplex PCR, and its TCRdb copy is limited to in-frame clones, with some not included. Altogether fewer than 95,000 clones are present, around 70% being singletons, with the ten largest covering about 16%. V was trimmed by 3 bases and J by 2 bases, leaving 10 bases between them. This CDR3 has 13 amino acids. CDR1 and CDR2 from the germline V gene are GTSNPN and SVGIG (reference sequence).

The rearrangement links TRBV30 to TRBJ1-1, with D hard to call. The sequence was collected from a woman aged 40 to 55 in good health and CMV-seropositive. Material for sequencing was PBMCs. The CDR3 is CAWSVSLNTEAFF. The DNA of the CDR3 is TGTGCCTGGAGCGTTTCCCTCAACACTGAAGCTTTCTTT.